This T cell receptor beta chain was captured in a study of T cells in women clearing cervical HPV infection listed by TCRdb under 2018. About the study as a whole: Cases were approximately 25 women with histologically confirmed HPV16-related CIN3 or worse, including a couple of invasive cancers. Controls were approximately 25 women whose single incident HPV16 infection cleared within 12 months without precancer or cancer developing. Blood from cases was collected at the visit where the lesion was first found, while blood from controls was collected once the infection could no longer be detected. For cases, a median interval of roughly 150 days, with an interquartile range of about 90 to 210 days, was observed between lesion detection and blood sampling. Since HLA typing was available for only a few women, HLA type could not be ruled out as a confounder. An exploratory proof-of-principle case-control study, nested within the Guanacaste HPV Natural History Study in Costa Rica, was conducted to compare TCR repertoires across cervical HPV16 outcomes. Cases and controls were matched on age within five years and on year of sample collection. Cases had a median age of 34 years and controls had a median age of around 41, with no significant differences in baseline characteristics. The parent cohort enrolled 10,000 to 11,000 women aged 18 or older in Guanacaste, Costa Rica, in about 1992 to 1995 and followed the women for around 7 years. Five blinded duplicates per group were added as quality controls, giving 60 or so samples: approximately 50 participants and 10 replicates.

As to this clone: Its antigen has not been determined. The read terminates 3 residues before the CDR3 end, so the remaining end is supplied by the germline J gene.

V gives up 2 bases and J gives up 6 bases, and the segment between their germline ends measures 5 bases. The CDR3 spans 12 residues, from the cysteine through the phenylalanine. Sequencing covers 27 bases of the CDR3, shown here with the frame starting at base 1. As encoded in the germline V gene, CDR1 is MDHEN while CDR2 is SYDVKM. Every participant had a single incident cervical HPV16 infection, and women with prevalent HPV16 infections were excluded. Cervical HPV DNA was detected by MY09/MY11 PCR and genotyped by dot-blot hybridization. Fifteen mL of heparinized blood were centrifuged, and the buffy coat was split into aliquots, frozen at -30 degrees C, and then kept at -80 degrees C. Genomic DNA was extracted from buffy coat specimens using QIAGEN kits. The investigation overall reported the following: Because the number of T cells in each sample was unknown, differences in richness could reflect differing T-cell content rather than repertoire biology. Significantly higher TCR repertoire richness was observed in CIN3+ cases than in controls across sequencing depths, whereas no difference in evenness was found. The cross-sectional design could not show whether the associations came before the infection or were a result of it, and neither effector/memory subsets nor HPV-specific T cells were isolated. Cases had lower TRBV6-7 relative abundance than controls (about 0.099% versus 0.16%; Bonferroni P = 0.0008). By combining richness with V gene abundances, random forest classifiers separated cases from controls with an estimated AUC of 0.83.

Using the immunoSEQ assay, multiplex PCR amplified TCR beta CDR3 regions from an average of roughly 1,200 ng of genomic DNA per sample. Primer bias was corrected in the assay by using a complete synthetic TCR repertoire to establish an amplification baseline. The amplicons were sequenced using the Illumina platform. As for the authors' bioinformatics: Sequence errors were corrected by clustering with frequency ratios and a modified nearest-neighbor algorithm, and the sequences were then analyzed in the immunoSEQ Analyzer using IMGT gene definitions. TCR richness and evenness were averaged over 20 rarefaction repeats at each rarefaction depth, excluding samples with fewer sequences than the depth. Wilcoxon rank sum tests with FDR correction were used to compare relative abundances of V, D and J genes between the groups. Blinded duplicates gave an intraclass correlation of under 97% for TCR richness and an average of around 76% across over 65 gene segments. Not all clones reach the TCRdb copy of this immuneACCESS table, which keeps in-frame sequences only. Checked studies attribute under half of the gap to unresolved V genes and leave the rest unexplained. The V and J calls and clone size come from that table; D and trimming were worked out from the DNA. This specimen's table enumerates around 18,000 clones. Over 9.5% of the sample is in the top ten clones.

The material sequenced was blood buffy coat. The V and J segments used are TRBV28 and TRBJ2-1, with the D gene not confidently named. The sequence was obtained from a woman aged 18-70 years with a cervical HPV16 infection that either progressed to CIN3+ or cleared (not recorded which). CDR3 DNA, as far as it was read: TGTGCCAGCAGTTTAAGGTCCAATGAG. This translates into CASSLRSNE. The full-length CDR3 reads as CASSLRSNEQFF.